These 6 T cell receptor beta chains originate from one sample sequenced in a study of blood T cell repertoires in COVID-19. This table comes from immunoSEQ multiplex PCR, and its TCRdb copy is limited to in-frame clones, with some not included. The sample records fewer than 70,000 clones, 65% to 90% being singletons. The source material was peripheral blood. These receptors were obtained from a woman aged 55 to 70 with acute or convalescent COVID-19.

The chain carries TRBV28 and TRBJ1-5; D not certain. CDR1 and CDR2 (germline): MDHEN, SYDVKM. The CDR3 length is 12 residues. V was clipped by 6 bases and J by 5 bases, with 8 bases between them. The CDR3 reads CASSEADQPQHF. CDR3 nucleotide sequence: TGTGCCAGCAGCGAAGCTGATCAGCCCCAGCATTTT.

The sample holds one count of this clone. The chain links TRBV4-2 to TRBJ2-3; TRBD2 aligns across 7 bases. The trim removed 1 base at V and 3 bases at J, leaving 7 bases unmatched. The CDR3 covers 16 residues. Germline assignment: CDR1 LGHNA and CDR2 YNFKEQ. The CDR3 here is CASSQGEAGETDTQYF. As DNA, the CDR3 is TGTGCCAGCAGCCAAGGCGAGGCGGGGGAAACAGATACGCAGTATTTT.

The table lists this clone with a few counts. V and J are TRBV19 and TRBJ2-3, with D unresolved. The germline V gene has CDR1 LNHDA and CDR2 SQIVND (reference sequence). The CDR3 spans 14 residues. The V end was cut by 3 bases, the J end by 2 bases, with 9 bases between. The CDR3 loop is CASSIGRLTDTQYF. The CDR3, as DNA: TGTGCCAGTAGTATCGGCCGACTCACAGATACGCAGTATTTT.

V gene TRBV15 combines with J gene TRBJ2-5; TRBD1 agrees at 7 bases. The CDR3 is 13 residues long. The junction had 5 bases not matched to a gene; V was cut back by 8 bases and J by 2 bases. Looked up from germline, CDR1 is LNHNV and CDR2 is YYDKDF (reference sequence). The CDR3 loop reads CATRQQGQETQYF. Here the CDR3 DNA reads TGTGCCACCCGACAACAGGGGCAAGAGACCCAGTACTTC. The full variable domain, rest sourced from reference TRBV15 and TRBJ2-5, is DAMVIQNPRYQVTQFGKPVTLSCSQTLNHNVMYWYQQKSSQAPKLLFHYYDKDFNNEADTPDNFQSRRPNTSFCFLDIRSPGLGDTAMYLCATRQQGQETQYFGPGTRLLVL.

The sample holds one count of this clone. The DNA of the CDR3 is TGTGCCAGCAGTGAAATGGGACAGGGAATATTTACTGAAGCTTTCTTT. Residues: CASSEMGQGIFTEAFF. The chain recombines TRBV6-1 with TRBJ1-1, with 9 nucleotides matching TRBD1. Germline assignment: CDR1 MNHNS and CDR2 SASEGT. Trimming at V came to 2 bases and at J to 5 bases, leaving 9 bases not matched to a gene. The CDR3 spans 16 residues.

The chain links TRBV9 to TRBJ2-5, with 8 bases aligning to TRBD2. Germline CDR1 is SGDLS and CDR2 is YYNGEE. V trimming: 3 bases; J trimming: 1 base; junction bases outside the gene matches: 2. The CDR3 has 14 amino acids. The CDR3 protein is CASSAAGGQETQYF. The CDR3 DNA sequence: TGTGCCAGCAGCGCGGCGGGGGGCCAAGAGACCCAGTACTTC.